Following are 16 T cell receptor beta chains from one sample sequenced in a study of blood T cell repertoires in COVID-19. Generated by immunoSEQ multiplex PCR, the TCRdb table keeps only in-frame clones and is missing some. Found here are 150,000 or so clones, around 90% of them singletons; the top ten hold roughly 3.9%. Sequencing input: PBMCs or T cells enriched from blood (not recorded which). All receptors derive from a woman in her forties who had been exposed to COVID-19.

The rearrangement joins TRBV7-9 to TRBJ2-1; D might be TRBD2 (5 bases). Per the germline V gene, CDR1 is SEHNR and CDR2 is FQNEAQ (reference sequence). V shed 4 bases and J shed 2 bases, with 6 bases lying between them. CDR3 size: 13 residues. The CDR3 sequence: CASSSGAYNEQFF. In DNA, the CDR3 is TGTGCCAGCAGCTCCGGGGCCTACAATGAGCAGTTCTTC.

The chain carries TRBV29-1 and TRBJ1-1, with unresolved D. This CDR3 region has 12 residues. V was pared by 0 bases and J by 4 bases, with 6 bases between. Germline-derived CDR1 and CDR2 are SQVTM and ANQGSEA. In DNA form, the CDR3 reads TGCAGCGTTGAAGATCTAACCACTGAAGCTTTCTTT. Its translation: CSVEDLTTEAFF.

This chain links TRBV28 with TRBJ1-4, with D unclear. The germline CDR1 and CDR2 sequences are MDHEN and SYDVKM. The CDR3 is 15 residues long. Trimming removed 5 bases at V and 1 base at J, with 11 bases between. CDR3: CASSLELLTNEKLFF. The CDR3 DNA reads as TGTGCCAGCAGTCTAGAACTATTAACTAATGAAAAACTGTTTTTT.

This chain joins TRBV9 and TRBJ1-2; no firm D call. Germline lookup yields CDR1 SGDLS and CDR2 YYNGEE. Trimming cost V 3 bases and J 4 bases, with 7 bases left between them. This CDR3 contains 12 residues. CDR3 sequence reads: CASSAGSYGYTF. Written as DNA, the CDR3 is TGTGCCAGCAGCGCGGGAAGCTATGGCTACACCTTC.

This clone was counted between two and nine times. V gene TRBV6-1 combines with J gene TRBJ2-7; TRBD2 matches at 7 bases. From germline, CDR1 is MNHNS and CDR2 SASEGT. The length of the CDR3 is 13 residues. Trimming took 6 bases from V and 1 from J; bases not matched to a gene: 3. DNA of the CDR3: TGTGCCAGCAGAGGGAGGGTTTCCTACGAGCAGTACTTC. Its protein product is CASRGRVSYEQYF.

The genes are TRBV4-3 and TRBJ1-4, with D unclear. Trimming removed 3 bases from V and 3 bases from J, with 14 bases in between. CDR1 and CDR2 (germline): LGHNA, YSLEER. The CDR3 is 16 amino acids. Here the CDR3 DNA reads TGCGCCAGCAGCCAGCGTGGGCAGATGGCTAATGAAAAACTGTTTTTT. The encoded protein is CASSQRGQMANEKLFF.

The V gene is TRBV27, the J gene TRBJ2-1; 11 nucleotides align to TRBD2. The germline CDR1 and CDR2 sequences are MNHEY and SMNVEV (reference sequence). V shed 2 bases and J 12 bases; nucleotides not matched to a gene: 9. This CDR3 is 15 amino acids long. CDR3 region: CASSLRLAGTHRQFF. In DNA, the CDR3 is TGTGCCAGCAGTTTAAGACTAGCGGGGACCCATCGGCAGTTCTTC.

This chain connects TRBV10-1 to TRBJ2-2; a possible D gene is TRBD1 (6 bases). Trimming pared 5 bases from V and 10 bases from J, leaving 14 bases between. This CDR3 spans 13 amino acids. Germline V gene data show CDR1 as WNHNN and CDR2 as SYGVQD (reference sequence). The CDR3 nucleotides are TGCGCCAGCAGTACTCGACAGGCTCCGGAGCTGTTTTTT. It is translated as CASSTRQAPELFF.

The gene calls are TRBV27 and TRBJ1-1; D is possibly TRBD1 (5 bases). V dropped 7 bases and J dropped 2 bases, with 17 bases sitting between them. Germline CDR1 and CDR2: MNHEY and SMNVEV (reference sequence). The CDR3 contains 15 residues. CDR3 DNA sequence: TGTGCCAGCAAGAAGGTGGGGGGAGGAAACACTGAAGCTTTCTTT. Amino acids: CASKKVGGGNTEAFF.

The chain joins TRBV4-1 to TRBJ2-5; TRBD1 aligns across 7 bases. V gave up 4 bases and J gave up 1 base; unmatched junction bases: 9. The germline V gene has CDR1 MGHRA and CDR2 YSYEKL. The length of the CDR3 is 16 residues. CDR3 residues: CASSPIHRDSQETQYF. For the CDR3, the DNA is TGCGCCAGCAGCCCGATTCACCGGGACAGCCAAGAGACCCAGTACTTC.

This clone was observed a few times. The chain has TRBV28 and TRBJ2-2; TRBD2 agrees at 11 bases. CDR1 and CDR2 (germline): MDHEN, SYDVKM. This CDR3 comprises 16 residues. V gave up 10 bases and J gave up 1 base; unmatched junction bases: 8. CDR3 sequence reads: CAIVAGGPQNTGELFF. The CDR3 DNA reads TGTGCCATCGTAGCGGGAGGGCCTCAGAACACCGGGGAGCTGTTTTTT.

The chain carries TRBV11-3 and TRBJ1-1; perhaps TRBD1 as D (6 bases). CDR1 SGHNT and CDR2 YENEEA come from the germline V gene. Trimming left V 1 base short and J 3 bases short, with 6 bases between. The length of the CDR3 is 13 residues. The CDR3 coding sequence is TGTGCCAGCAGCTTAGGGGGGCACACTGAAGCTTTCTTT. It specifies CASSLGGHTEAFF.

The rearrangement uses TRBV6-4 and TRBJ2-2; D unresolved. The germline V gene has CDR1 MRHNA and CDR2 SNTAGT. V was shortened by 8 bases and J by 3 bases, with 7 bases between the two germline ends. The CDR3 is made up of 12 amino acids. CDR3 DNA: TGTGCCAGCGCCCGCGACACCGGGGAGCTGTTTTTT. This encodes CASARDTGELFF.

This chain uses TRBV7-9 with TRBJ1-4; 9 nucleotides line up with TRBD1. This CDR3 region has 15 residues. Per germline, CDR1 SEHNR and CDR2 FQNEAQ (reference sequence). The junction had 9 bases not matched to a gene; V was cut back by 5 bases and J by 8 bases. The CDR3 protein is CASSTRDREREKLFF. Written as DNA, the CDR3 is TGTGCCAGCAGCACCCGGGACAGGGAGCGAGAAAAACTGTTTTTT. Variable domain in full (rest from reference TRBV7-9 and TRBJ1-4): DTGVSQNPRHKITKRGQNVTFRCDPISEHNRLYWYRQTLGQGPEFLTYFQNEAQLEKSRLLSDRFSAERPKGSFSTLEIQRTEQGDSAMYLCASSTRDREREKLFFGSGTQLSVL.

V usage is TRBV15 and J usage is TRBJ2-7; D gene unclear. The CDR3 covers 12 residues. V lost 0 bases and J lost 8, with 8 bases in between. Per the germline V gene, CDR1 is LNHNV and CDR2 is YYDKDF (reference sequence). The CDR3 region is CATSRDGLQQYF. CDR3 coding DNA: TGTGCCACCAGCAGAGATGGGCTACAGCAGTACTTC.

The V and J genes are TRBV10-2 and TRBJ2-1, with a tentative D call TRBD2 (5 bases). CDR1 and CDR2 (germline): WSHSY, SAAADI. The V end was cut by 8 bases, the J end by 1 base, with 15 bases between. The CDR3 runs 15 residues. CDR3 DNA: TGCGCCAGCGGTCTTACTAGTAGGTCCTACAATGAGCAGTTCTTC. This codes for CASGLTSRSYNEQFF.